A selection of T cell receptor beta chains follows, all from one sample in a study of Graves' ophthalmopathy and Graves' hyperthyroidism. One entry per CDR3 protein, called by TCRdb with MiXCR from the multiplex PCR reads. Among just over 600,000 distinct CDR3 sequences listed, 22% were seen once. The specimen sequenced was peripheral blood. The receptors were gathered from a woman in her late teens or twenties with stable Graves' hyperthyroidism. Some clones in this sample may be carry-over from other donors' samples. The CDR3 runs from the conserved cysteine through the conserved F or W. A D gene is named only where the DNA matches it firmly. Where a row states a size, it is once, few, many or the class of an expanded clone; other rows omit it.

V	J	size	D	CDR3	DNA
TRBV6-1	TRBJ2-2	many	TRBD1	CASYRTGAHRELFF	TGTGCCAGCTATAGGACAGGAGCTCACCGGGAGCTGTTTTTT
TRBV5-1	TRBJ1-1	many	TRBD1	CASSLGRDRTPEAFF	TGCGCCAGCAGCTTGGGCCGGGACAGAACCCCTGAAGCTTTCTTT
TRBV15	TRBJ2-2	many	.	CATSRDLGGPGELFF	TGTGCCACCAGCAGAGATCTGGGTGGGCCCGGGGAGCTGTTTTTT
TRBV12-5	TRBJ1-2	few	.	CASGFGGRLGYTF	TGTGCTAGTGGGTTCGGGGGGCGACTTGGCTACACCTTC
TRBV12-3/TRBV12-4	TRBJ2-2	many	TRBD1	CASSLNQGATGELFF	TGTGCCAGCAGTTTGAATCAGGGGGCCACCGGGGAGCTGTTTTTT
TRBV6-5	TRBJ2-7	many	.	CASSSTTSFHEQYF	TGTGCCAGCAGTTCCACGACTAGTTTCCACGAGCAGTACTTC
TRBV5-1	TRBJ1-3	many	.	CASSPEGAGNTIYF	TGCGCCAGCAGCCCTGAAGGAGCCGGAAACACCATATATTTT
TRBV27	TRBJ1-5	many	.	CASSSYRGNQPQHF	TGTGCCAGCAGTTCGTACAGGGGCAATCAGCCCCAGCATTTT
TRBV6-1	TRBJ2-5	few	.	CASSEAPGSETQYF	TGTGCCAGCAGTGAAGCGCCCGGGAGTGAGACCCAGTACTTC
TRBV5-1	TRBJ2-7	few	.	CASSHRDEAPIEQYF	TGCGCCAGCAGCCACCGGGACGAAGCGCCGATCGAGCAGTACTTC
TRBV2	TRBJ1-5	.	.	CACTVTGNQPQHF	TGTGCCTGCACCGTGACTGGGAATCAGCCCCAGCATTTT
TRBV30	TRBJ1-3	few	.	CAWSKTSGNTIYF	TGTGCCTGGAGTAAAACCTCTGGAAACACCATATATTTT
TRBV6-2/TRBV6-3	TRBJ1-5	.	.	CASTRPGQPQHF	TGTGCCAGCACCCGACCGGGTCAGCCCCAGCATTTT
TRBV7-9	TRBJ2-7	many	TRBD2	CASSLMLAGDEQYF	TGTGCCAGCAGCTTAATGCTAGCGGGAGACGAGCAGTACTTC
TRBV2	TRBJ1-6	many	.	CASRPRGDRHSPLHF	TGTGCCAGCAGGCCACGGGGGGACCGGCATTCACCCCTCCACTTT
TRBV6-1	TRBJ1-5	few	.	CASSEVVRASPQHF	TGTGCCAGCAGTGAAGTCGTCCGCGCATCACCCCAGCATTTT
TRBV12-3/TRBV12-4	TRBJ2-7	.	.	CAGGDSYEQYF	TGTGCCGGCGGGGATTCCTACGAGCAGTACTTC
TRBV20-1	TRBJ2-5	many	.	CSAADAGQGQETQYF	TGCAGTGCGGCTGATGCGGGCCAAGGCCAAGAGACCCAGTACTTC
TRBV20-1	TRBJ2-5	many	.	CSARDVSRETQYF	TGCAGTGCTAGAGACGTTAGCCGGGAGACCCAGTACTTC